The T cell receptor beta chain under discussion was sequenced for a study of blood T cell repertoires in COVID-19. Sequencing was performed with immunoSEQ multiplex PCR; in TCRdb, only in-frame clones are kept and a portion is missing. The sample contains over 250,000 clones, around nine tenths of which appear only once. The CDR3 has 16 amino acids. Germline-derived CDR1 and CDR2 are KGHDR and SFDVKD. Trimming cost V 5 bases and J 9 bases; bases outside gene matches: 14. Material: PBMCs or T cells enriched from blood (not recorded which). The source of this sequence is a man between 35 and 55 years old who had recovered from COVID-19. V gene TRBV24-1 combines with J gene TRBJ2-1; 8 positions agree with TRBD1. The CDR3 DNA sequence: TGTGCCACCAGTGGCCGGACCGGACAGGGATCAACTGAGCAGTTCTTC. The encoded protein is CATSGRTGQGSTEQFF.